The 20 T cell receptor beta chains reported below all come from one sample, sequenced in a study of shared clonotypes between healthy human individuals. Assay: immunoSEQ multiplex PCR; the TCRdb copy retains only in-frame clones and omits some. The table has over a million clones, more than 95% seen once; the top ten hold about 1%. The sample was naive CD4+ T cells sorted from blood. As to subset: CD45RA+ positively selected. The receptors shown here come from a man aged 25-45 years in good health.

The chain couples TRBV29-1 to TRBJ2-1, with D possibly being TRBD2 (6 bases). V was trimmed by 7 bases and J by 0 bases, leaving 10 bases between them. The germline CDR1 and CDR2 sequences are SQVTM and ANQGSEA. This CDR3 region has 13 residues. In DNA form, the CDR3 reads TGCAGCGGATCGACTAGCTCCTACAATGAGCAGTTCTTC. It codes for CSGSTSSYNEQFF.

J is TRBJ2-1 and V is TRBV6-1; D may match TRBD1 or TRBD2 (5 bases each). The CDR3 totals 23 residues. Trimming pared 2 bases from V and 1 base from J, leaving 33 bases between. Germline assignment: CDR1 MNHNS and CDR2 SASEGT. In DNA, the CDR3 is TGTGCCAGCAGTGAAATTAAGGGGTCAGGGTATATGGCGTGGAGAGGGTCCTACAATGAGCAGTTCTTC. This sequence encodes CASSEIKGSGYMAWRGSYNEQFF.

This sequence joins TRBV7-3 and TRBJ2-3, with D perhaps assigned TRBD1 or TRBD2 (5 bases each). This CDR3 has 15 amino acids. The V end was cut by 2 bases, the J end by 0 bases, with 9 bases between. The V gene's germline CDR1 is SGHTA and CDR2 FQGTGA. CDR3: CASSLWGTSTDTQYF. Here the CDR3 DNA reads TGTGCCAGCAGCTTATGGGGGACGAGCACAGATACGCAGTATTTT.

The chain combines TRBV29-1 with TRBJ1-2; TRBD1 is a possible D gene (6 bases). The CDR3 contains 12 residues. Trimming stripped 4 bases from V and 4 bases from J, with 10 bases between. Germline CDR1 is SQVTM and CDR2 is ANQGSEA. CDR3 coding DNA: TGCAGCGTTGTAGGGGGGCCCTATGGCTACACCTTC. It specifies CSVVGGPYGYTF.

This clone was observed once. The chain links TRBV11-2 to TRBJ1-2; possible D gene TRBD1, 5 bases. There are 15 residues in the CDR3. V was clipped by 1 base and J by 4 bases, with 13 bases between them. Germline CDR1 and CDR2: SGHAT and FQNNGV. The DNA for the CDR3 is TGTGCCAGCAGCTTAGGGGGGACCCAGATCTATGGCTACACCTTC. Translated, it gives CASSLGGTQIYGYTF. The whole variable domain, remainder taken from reference TRBV11-2 and TRBJ1-2, is EAGVAQSPRYKIIEKRQSVAFWCNPISGHATLYWYQQILGQGPKLLIQFQNNGVVDDSQLPKDRFSAERLKGVDSTLKIQPAKLEDSAVYLCASSLGGTQIYGYTFGSGTRLTVV.

The rearrangement joins TRBV7-6 to TRBJ2-1, with D maybe TRBD1 (6 bases). V lost 5 bases to trimming and J lost 2 bases, with 10 bases between them. The CDR3 totals 14 residues. Looked up from germline, CDR1 is SGHVS and CDR2 is FNYEAQ. The CDR3: CASSRRGPYNEQFF. CDR3 nucleotide sequence: TGTGCCAGCAGCCGCAGGGGACCCTACAATGAGCAGTTCTTC.

The chain has TRBV30 and TRBJ1-5; TRBD1 aligns across 7 bases. This CDR3 has 13 amino acids. J gave up 6 bases and V 2 bases, and 4 bases lay outside the gene matches. The germline CDR1 and CDR2 sequences are GTSNPN and SVGIG (reference sequence). The CDR3 DNA reads TGTGCCTGGAGTAAGGGGGCAGGTCAGCCCCAGCATTTT. It is translated as CAWSKGAGQPQHF.

The rearrangement joins TRBV27 to TRBJ2-7; D is possibly TRBD1 (5 bases). V lost 6 bases and J 2 bases, leaving 14 bases between the germline ends. Germline CDR1 reads MNHEY; CDR2 reads SMNVEV (reference sequence). This CDR3 spans 14 amino acids. The CDR3 DNA reads as TGTGCCAGCAGGGAACTGGCAGGGCCCTACGAGCAGTACTTC. Amino acid sequence: CASRELAGPYEQYF.

The chain links TRBV19 to TRBJ1-3; D is possibly TRBD1 (5 bases). CDR1 LNHDA and CDR2 SQIVND come from the germline V gene (reference sequence). Trimming shortened V by 3 bases and J by 4 bases, and 13 bases separated the two germline ends. CDR3 length: 15 amino acids. In DNA, the CDR3 is TGTGCCAGTAGTATGAATAGGGACGGAGGAAACACCATATATTTT. This gives the protein CASSMNRDGGNTIYF.

This chain joins TRBV29-1 and TRBJ1-3; D is unclear. Germline CDR1 and CDR2: SQVTM and ANQGSEA. The CDR3 is 11 residues long. The CDR3 sequence is CIVATGNTIYF. The DNA for the CDR3 is TGCATTGTAGCCACTGGAAACACCATATATTTT.

This chain connects TRBV5-8 to TRBJ2-5, with 10 bases that match TRBD1. This CDR3 contains 15 residues. The germline V gene encodes CDR1 SGHTS and CDR2 YDEGEE. After removal of 0 bases from V and 2 bases from J, the junction contained 1 base not matched to a gene. The CDR3 region has the DNA TGTGCCAGCAGCTTGGGACAGGGGGCGCAAGAGACCCAGTACTTC. The encoded protein is CASSLGQGAQETQYF.

The chain joins TRBV21-1 to TRBJ1-1; the table names TRBD1, a call not compared with the DNA. TRBV21-1 is a pseudogene. This CDR3 has 18 residues. CDR3 DNA: TGTGCCAGCAGCAAGTCCCGTAGAGACAGGAGGAAGAACACTGAAGCTTTCTTT. Encoded protein: CASSKSRRDRRKNTEAFF.

This chain joins TRBV6-4 and TRBJ2-7; D gene ambiguous. CDR3 size: 12 residues. The V end lost 6 bases, the J end lost 0 bases, and 6 bases lay between the germline ends. Germline V gene data show CDR1 as MRHNA and CDR2 as SNTAGT. CDR3 in DNA: TGTGCCAGCAGCCAGGACTCCTACGAGCAGTACTTC. Protein sequence: CASSQDSYEQYF.

The gene calls are TRBV5-4 and TRBJ2-7; D is uncertain. With 2 bases removed from V and 0 bases from J, the gap between germline ends came to 12 bases. Germline V CDR1 and CDR2: SGHNT, YYREEE (reference sequence). The CDR3 covers 15 residues. The CDR3 loop reads CASSFPTGSSYEQYF. As DNA, the CDR3 is TGTGCCAGCAGCTTCCCGACGGGTAGCTCCTACGAGCAGTACTTC.

V and J are TRBV5-1 and TRBJ1-1; 8 bases agree with TRBD1. Germline CDR1 SGHRS, CDR2 YFSETQ. The junction had 5 bases not matched to a gene; V was cut back by 1 base and J by 3 bases. The CDR3 loop spans 15 amino acids. CDR3 DNA sequence: TGCGCCAGCAGCTTGTACCAGGGGGCGTACACTGAAGCTTTCTTT. This translates into CASSLYQGAYTEAFF.

This clone was counted once. V is TRBV5-4 and J is TRBJ2-2, with D uncertain. CDR3 length equals 12 residues. V gave up 5 bases and J gave up 9 bases, with 11 bases separating them. Looked up from germline, CDR1 is SGHNT and CDR2 is YYREEE (reference sequence). The CDR3: CASSWPNRELFF. CDR3 coding DNA: TGTGCCAGCAGTTGGCCCAATCGGGAGCTGTTTTTT.

J is TRBJ1-1 and V is TRBV5-1, with D possibly matching TRBD1 (6 bases). The CDR3 covers 14 residues. V gave up 4 bases and J gave up 1 base, with 11 bases separating them. CDR1 and CDR2 (germline): SGHRS, YFSETQ. The CDR3 region is CASSPLQGNTEAFF. Written as DNA, the CDR3 is TGCGCCAGCAGCCCCTTACAGGGGAACACTGAAGCTTTCTTT.

The CDR3 reads CAIRGDGTSGSYNEQFF. DNA of the CDR3: TGTGCCATCAGGGGGGATGGGACTAGCGGTTCCTACAATGAGCAGTTCTTC. The chain is built from TRBV10-3 and TRBJ2-1, with 11 bases identical to TRBD2. Per germline, CDR1 ENHRY and CDR2 SYGVKD. This CDR3 region has 17 residues. The V and J ends lost 6 bases and 1 base, in that order; junction bases with no gene match: 8.

This chain joins TRBV9 and TRBJ2-7; possibly TRBD1 or TRBD2 for D (6 bases each). The V and J ends lost 4 bases and 2 bases respectively, with 13 bases between them. The CDR3 length is 14 residues. CDR1 is SGDLS and CDR2 is YYNGEE in the germline V gene. CDR3 amino acids: CASSPGDLTYEQYF. Here the CDR3 DNA reads TGTGCCAGCAGCCCAGGGGACTTAACCTACGAGCAGTACTTC.

This clone was picked up one time. The V call is TRBV4-1, the J call TRBJ1-5; perhaps TRBD1 as D (6 bases). Germline lookup yields CDR1 MGHRA and CDR2 YSYEKL. Trimming stripped 4 bases from V and 4 bases from J, with 14 bases between. CDR3 length: 15 residues. In DNA form, the CDR3 reads TGCGCCAGCAGCCTAATGGACAGAACGAATCAGCCCCAGCATTTT. It translates to CASSLMDRTNQPQHF.